The entry that follows covers one T cell receptor (beta chain) sequence. Antigen: not known. This sample was taken from a study of T cell repertoires in cytomegalovirus infection. About the research overall: Indications of both CMV infection and matching HLA type were provided by public TCR beta signatures.

TCRdb itself ran the reads through MiXCR, one entry per CDR3 protein. Altogether some 300,000 distinct CDR3 sequences are present, roughly 15% being singletons, with the ten largest covering 9.5% to 15%. Whole-study results and caveats: The ex vivo response was dominated by HLA-C-restricted CMV-specific TCR beta clonotypes. Carriers of CMV and the relevant HLA type were discriminated by public TCR beta frequency.

With 0 bases removed from V and 5 bases from J, the gap between germline ends came to 13 bases. Germline V gene sequence: CDR1 LNHNV, CDR2 YYDKDF (reference sequence). CDR3 length equals 15 residues. This sequence was found in a human donor in good health (CMV status not recorded). Some clones in this sample may be carry-over from other donors' samples. Sequencing input: PBMCs. The V gene is TRBV15, the J gene TRBJ2-5; a weak D match, TRBD2 (5 bases). CDR3 nucleotide sequence: TGTGCCACCAGCAGAGAAATGGAGGTCTCCGAGACCCAGTACTTC. Its protein is CATSREMEVSETQYF.